The entry below describes one TCR beta chain. An end of the junction differs from the germline gene, which may be a read error. Sequenced by immunoSEQ multiplex PCR; TCRdb stores in-frame clones only, minus some. Of around 300,000 clones in the sample, approximately 86% were seen once. Treatment denoted: about 20 received Ad26.COV2.S at low or high dose, single or two shots; five or six received placebo; per-sample allocation not given. Material that was analyzed had been drawn on day 63 after the first vaccine or placebo injection. The data originate from a study of Ad26.COV2.S vaccination and SARS-CoV-2 variants. Overall study context: Participants got Ad26.COV2.S intramuscularly, once or twice 56 days apart.

The sequences come from peripheral blood, collected in a trial of Ad26.COV2.S vaccine versus placebo. The clonotype was recovered from a person aged 18 to 65 who received the Ad26.COV2.S COVID-19 vaccine or a placebo.

The CDR3 reads CASSLAGDRETQYF. CDR3 nucleotide sequence: TGTGCCAGCAGCCTAGCGGGAGATAGGGAGACCCAGTACTTC. The chain links TRBV7-9 to TRBJ2-5; 10 nucleotides agree with TRBD2. The CDR3 has 14 residues. Germline assignment: CDR1 SEHNR and CDR2 FQNEAQ (reference sequence).